The sequence of this TCR beta chain was determined in a study of T cell responses to AZD1222 COVID-19 vaccine. Study as a whole: Pooled samples include second doses given at about 4 or 12 weeks.

About this clone itself: Its antigen remains unknown.

Whole-study findings and limits: There were repertoire samples only from the period after the peak T cell response. Close to half of all spike-specific TCRs reportedly target regions of the variants that are unmutated.

The CDR3 runs 13 residues. The V segment lost 6 bases and the J segment 5 bases; nucleotides outside the gene matches: 6. Germline CDR1 MDHEN, CDR2 SYDVKM. This table comes from immunoSEQ multiplex PCR, and its TCRdb copy is limited to in-frame clones, with some not included. The sample carries about 91,000 clones, about 88% recorded once. This TCR came from an adult in good health. V usage is TRBV28 and J usage is TRBJ1-1; 7 bases are a match to TRBD1. Source: peripheral blood, taken on day 0 of AZD1222 vaccination. In nucleotides, the CDR3 is TGTGCCAGCAGACAACAGGGGATGACTGAAGCTTTCTTT. It translates to CASRQQGMTEAFF.